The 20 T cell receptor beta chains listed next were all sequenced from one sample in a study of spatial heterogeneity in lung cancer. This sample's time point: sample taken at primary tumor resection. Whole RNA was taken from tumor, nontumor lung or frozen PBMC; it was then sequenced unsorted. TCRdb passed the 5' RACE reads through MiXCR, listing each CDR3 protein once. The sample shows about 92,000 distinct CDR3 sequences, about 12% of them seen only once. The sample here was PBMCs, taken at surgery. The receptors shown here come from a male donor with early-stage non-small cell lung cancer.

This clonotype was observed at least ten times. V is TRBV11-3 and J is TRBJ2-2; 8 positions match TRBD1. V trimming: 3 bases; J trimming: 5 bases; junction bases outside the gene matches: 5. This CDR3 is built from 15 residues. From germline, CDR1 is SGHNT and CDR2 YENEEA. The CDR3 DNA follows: TGTGCCAGCAGCTTCGGACAGGGAGGAACCGGGGAGCTGTTTTTT. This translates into CASSFGQGGTGELFF.

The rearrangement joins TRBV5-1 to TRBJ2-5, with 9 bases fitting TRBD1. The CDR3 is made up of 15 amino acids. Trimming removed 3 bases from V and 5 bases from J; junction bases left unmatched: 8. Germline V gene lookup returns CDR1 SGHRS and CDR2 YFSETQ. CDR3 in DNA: TGCGCCAGCAGCTACCGGGACAGGGTGGCGGAGACCCAGTACTTC. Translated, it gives CASSYRDRVAETQYF.

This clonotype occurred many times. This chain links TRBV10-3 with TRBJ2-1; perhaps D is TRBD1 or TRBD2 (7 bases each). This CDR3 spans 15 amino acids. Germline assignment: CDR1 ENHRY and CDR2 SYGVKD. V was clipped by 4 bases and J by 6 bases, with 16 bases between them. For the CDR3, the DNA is TGTGCCATCAGTGTGGGAGGGGGCGCCGTCAATGAGCAGTTCTTC. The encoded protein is CAISVGGGAVNEQFF.

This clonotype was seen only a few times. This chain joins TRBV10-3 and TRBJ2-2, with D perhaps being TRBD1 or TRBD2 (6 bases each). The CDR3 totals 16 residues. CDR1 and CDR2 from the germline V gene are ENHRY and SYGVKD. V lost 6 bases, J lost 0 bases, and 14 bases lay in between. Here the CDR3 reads CAISYVGGANTGELFF. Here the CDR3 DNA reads TGTGCCATCAGCTACGTCGGGGGCGCGAACACCGGGGAGCTGTTTTTT.

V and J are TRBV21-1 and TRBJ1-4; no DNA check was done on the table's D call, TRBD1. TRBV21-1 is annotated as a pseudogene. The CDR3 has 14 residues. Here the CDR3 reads CASSKSPEGEKLFF. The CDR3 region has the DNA TGTGCCAGCAGCAAATCCCCCGAGGGTGAAAAACTGTTTTTT.

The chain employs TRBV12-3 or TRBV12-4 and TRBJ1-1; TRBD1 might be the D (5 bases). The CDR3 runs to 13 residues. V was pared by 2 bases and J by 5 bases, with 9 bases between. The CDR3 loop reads CASSLLGETEAFF. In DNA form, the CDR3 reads TGTGCCAGCAGTTTATTGGGGGAGACTGAAGCTTTCTTT.

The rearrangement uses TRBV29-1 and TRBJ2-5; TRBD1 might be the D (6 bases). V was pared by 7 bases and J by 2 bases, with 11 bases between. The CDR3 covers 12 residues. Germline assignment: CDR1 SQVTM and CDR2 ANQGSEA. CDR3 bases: TGCAGCGCCGGACAGAATCAAGAGACCCAGTACTTC. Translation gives CSAGQNQETQYF.

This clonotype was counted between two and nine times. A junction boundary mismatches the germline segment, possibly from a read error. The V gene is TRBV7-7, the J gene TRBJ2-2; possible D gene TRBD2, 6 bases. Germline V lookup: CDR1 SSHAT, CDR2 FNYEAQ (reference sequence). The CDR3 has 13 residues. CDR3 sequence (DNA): TGTGCTAGCAGCGGGCTAAACACCGGGGAGCTGTTTTTT. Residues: CASSGLNTGELFF.

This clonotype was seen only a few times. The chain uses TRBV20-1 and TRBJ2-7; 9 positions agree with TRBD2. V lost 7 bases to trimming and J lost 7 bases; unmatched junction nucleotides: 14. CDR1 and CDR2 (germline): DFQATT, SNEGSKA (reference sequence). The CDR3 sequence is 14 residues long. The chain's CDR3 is CSVPRTSVHGEQYF. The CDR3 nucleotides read TGCAGTGTTCCCAGGACTAGCGTGCACGGGGAGCAGTACTTC.

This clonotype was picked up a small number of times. CDR3 sequence (DNA): TGTGCCAGCAGCTTAACAGGGGGCTTTTTGGAGACCCAGTACTTC. Protein sequence: CASSLTGGFLETQYF. J is TRBJ2-5 and V is TRBV7-9, with 9 positions matching TRBD1. This CDR3 is 15 amino acids long. With 2 bases clipped from V and 5 bases from J, the junction kept 6 bases outside the gene matches. Germline V gene data show CDR1 as SEHNR and CDR2 as FQNEAQ (reference sequence).

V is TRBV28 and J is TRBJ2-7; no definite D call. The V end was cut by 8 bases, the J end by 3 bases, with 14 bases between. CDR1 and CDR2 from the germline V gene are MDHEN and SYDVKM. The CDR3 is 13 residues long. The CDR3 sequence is CASGPARNYEQYF. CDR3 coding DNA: TGTGCCAGCGGCCCCGCCCGGAACTACGAGCAGTACTTC.

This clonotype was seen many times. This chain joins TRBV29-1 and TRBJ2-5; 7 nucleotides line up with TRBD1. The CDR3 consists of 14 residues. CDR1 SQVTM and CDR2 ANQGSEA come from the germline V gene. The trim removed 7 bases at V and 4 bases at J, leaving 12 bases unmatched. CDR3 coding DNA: TGCAGCGCGGCCCGGCGACAGGGCGGAGAGACCCAGTACTTC. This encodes CSAARRQGGETQYF.

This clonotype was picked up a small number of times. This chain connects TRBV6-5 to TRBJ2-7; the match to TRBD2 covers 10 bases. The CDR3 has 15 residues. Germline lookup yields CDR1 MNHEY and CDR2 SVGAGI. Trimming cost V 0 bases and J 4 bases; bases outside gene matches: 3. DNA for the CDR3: TGTGCCAGCAGTTACTCGGCTAGCGGGGGATACGAGCAGTACTTC. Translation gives CASSYSASGGYEQYF.

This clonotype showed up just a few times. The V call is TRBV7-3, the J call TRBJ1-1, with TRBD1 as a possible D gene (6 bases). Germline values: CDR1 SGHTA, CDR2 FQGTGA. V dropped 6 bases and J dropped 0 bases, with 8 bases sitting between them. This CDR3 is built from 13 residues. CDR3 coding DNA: TGTGCCAGCAGACAGGGCCTGAACACTGAAGCTTTCTTT. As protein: CASRQGLNTEAFF.

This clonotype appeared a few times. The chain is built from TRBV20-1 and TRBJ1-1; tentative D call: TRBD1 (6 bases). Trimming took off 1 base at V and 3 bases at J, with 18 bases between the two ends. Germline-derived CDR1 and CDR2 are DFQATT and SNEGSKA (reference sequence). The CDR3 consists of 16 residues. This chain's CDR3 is CSARAGQRVPYTEAFF. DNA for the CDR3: TGCAGTGCTAGAGCTGGACAGAGGGTACCGTACACTGAAGCTTTCTTT.

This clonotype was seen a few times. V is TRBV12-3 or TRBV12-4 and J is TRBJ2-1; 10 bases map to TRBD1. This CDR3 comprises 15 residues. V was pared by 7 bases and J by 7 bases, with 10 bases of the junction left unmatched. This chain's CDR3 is CASTPGQGRRNEQFF. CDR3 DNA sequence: TGTGCCAGCACCCCGGGACAGGGGCGAAGGAATGAGCAGTTCTTC.

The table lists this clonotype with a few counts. CDR3 bases: TGTGCCAGCAGCCAAGACGGGACGAGCACAGATACGCAGTATTTT. It specifies CASSQDGTSTDTQYF. The V and J genes are TRBV14 and TRBJ2-3; D possibly matches TRBD1 or TRBD2 (5 bases each). Germline V gene lookup returns CDR1 SGHDN and CDR2 FVKESK. The V end lost 0 bases, the J end lost 0 bases, and 7 bases lay between the germline ends. This CDR3 is 15 amino acids long.

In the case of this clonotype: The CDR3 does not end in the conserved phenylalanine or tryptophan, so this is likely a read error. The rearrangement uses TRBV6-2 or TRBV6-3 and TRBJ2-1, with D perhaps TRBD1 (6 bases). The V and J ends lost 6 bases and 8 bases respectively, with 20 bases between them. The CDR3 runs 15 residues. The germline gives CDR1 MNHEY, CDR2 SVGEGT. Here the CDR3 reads CASSQGLVGTHEQFL. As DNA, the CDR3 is TGTGCCAGCAGCCAGGGGCTAGTCGGGACGCATGAGCAGTTCCTC.

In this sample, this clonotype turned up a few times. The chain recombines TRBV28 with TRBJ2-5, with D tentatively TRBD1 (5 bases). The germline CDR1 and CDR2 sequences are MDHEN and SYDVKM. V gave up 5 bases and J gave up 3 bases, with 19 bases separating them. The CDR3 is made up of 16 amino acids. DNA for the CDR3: TGTGCCAGCAGTCACCAAGGGGCCCCCCCCAAAGAGACCCAGTACTTC. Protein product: CASSHQGAPPKETQYF.

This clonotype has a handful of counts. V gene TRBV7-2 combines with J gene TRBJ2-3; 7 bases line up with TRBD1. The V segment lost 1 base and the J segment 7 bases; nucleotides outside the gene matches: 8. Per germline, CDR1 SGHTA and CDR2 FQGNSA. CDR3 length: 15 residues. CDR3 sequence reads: CASSLVRGSANTQYF. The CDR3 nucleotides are TGTGCCAGCAGCTTAGTCAGGGGGTCTGCAAATACGCAGTATTTT. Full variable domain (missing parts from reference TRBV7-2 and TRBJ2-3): GAGVSQSPSNKVTEKGKDVELRCDPISGHTALYWYRQSLGQGLEFLIYFQGNSAPDKSGLPSDRFSAERTGGSVSTLTIQRTQQEDSAVYLCASSLVRGSANTQYFGPGTRLTVL.